The source of this T cell receptor (beta chain) is a study of cytomegalovirus exposure and HLA in healthy donors. V was clipped by 1 base and J by 5 bases; unmatched bases: 8. Looked up from germline, CDR1 is GTSNPN and CDR2 is SVGIG (reference sequence). The CDR3 is 15 residues long. Only a few counts were recorded for this clone. Its specificity is unknown. Vbeta (60) and Jbeta (13) primers were used in the PCR. Sequencing was performed with immunoSEQ multiplex PCR; in TCRdb, only in-frame clones are kept and a portion is missing. Of about 120,000 clones in the sample, around four fifths were seen once. At the time of sampling, donors were nominally healthy, though unrecorded immune exposures were likely. Study-level findings and limits: According to an earlier analysis, most TCR beta V segments yielded productive rearrangements about 87% or about 30% of the time. A later analysis found common viral pathogens apparently linked to several of the most significant clusters. Highly shared sequence variants in one cluster were likely a sequencing artifact.

This TCR derives from a man between 18 and 29 years old in good health and CMV-seropositive. The rearrangement uses TRBV30 and TRBJ1-5; 7 positions match TRBD1. Sequenced material: PBMCs. Written as DNA, the CDR3 is TGTGCCTGGAGTGGATCACAGGGGCAATATCAGCCCCAGCATTTT. Translation: CAWSGSQGQYQPQHF.